This T cell receptor (beta chain) is drawn from a study of OX40 agonist ivuxolimab in advanced cancers. In the study overall: Ivuxolimab is an agonistic anti-OX40 (CD134) antibody, and patients were treated with it. Intravenous ivuxolimab was administered to patients every 2 weeks at 0.01 to 10 mg/kg.

TCRdb keeps only in-frame clones here, not all; method: immunoSEQ multiplex PCR. The profile shows approximately 68,000 clones, around nine tenths of them singletons. Germline values: CDR1 LNHDA, CDR2 SQIVND (reference sequence). This CDR3 contains 14 residues. V shed 6 bases and J 7 bases; nucleotides not matched to a gene: 8. The sequence derives from an adult with an advanced solid tumor such as melanoma, head and neck, liver or kidney cancer. The sample consisted of CD4+ or CD8+ T cells sorted from blood, taken in a trial of the OX40 agonist ivuxolimab. The J gene is TRBJ1-1, the V gene TRBV19; 10 nucleotides line up with TRBD1. The CDR3 loop is CASSHRTGGNEAFF. DNA of the CDR3: TGTGCCAGTAGCCACCGGACAGGGGGGAATGAAGCTTTCTTT.